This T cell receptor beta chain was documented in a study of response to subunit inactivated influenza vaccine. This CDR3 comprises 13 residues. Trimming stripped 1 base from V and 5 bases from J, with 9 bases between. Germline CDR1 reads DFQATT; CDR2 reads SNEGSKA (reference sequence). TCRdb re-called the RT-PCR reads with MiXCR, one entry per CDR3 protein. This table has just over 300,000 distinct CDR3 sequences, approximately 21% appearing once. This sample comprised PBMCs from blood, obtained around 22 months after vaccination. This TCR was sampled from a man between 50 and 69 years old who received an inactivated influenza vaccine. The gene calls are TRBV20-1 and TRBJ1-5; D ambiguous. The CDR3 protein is CSARGGGDQPQHF. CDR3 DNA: TGCAGTGCTAGAGGAGGTGGCGATCAGCCCCAGCATTTT.